Reported below is one TCR beta chain. This specimen comes from a study of blood T cell repertoires in COVID-19. Study details: Donors in the United States, Italy and Spain gave samples during acute or convalescent COVID-19. PBMCs, B-cell-depleted T cells, or T cells were the source of the cDNA or gDNA that made up the material.

How the authors handled the data: Amplification of reference gene primers provided the estimated nucleated cell counts. TCRdb's copy holds only in-frame clones and misses some; the assay was immunoSEQ multiplex PCR. That table is the source of V, J and clone size, and D and trimming were worked out from the DNA. The table lists about 93,000 clones, 70% to 80% of them singletons. Sequences were obtained from peripheral blood. The TCR originated in a human donor in a cohort sampled during active COVID-19.

In DNA, the CDR3 is TGTGCCAGCAGTTTATTAGCCCCCAATGAAAAACTGTTTTTT. Amino acids: CASSLLAPNEKLFF. The chain employs TRBV28 and TRBJ1-4; no clear D. Germline V lookup: CDR1 MDHEN, CDR2 SYDVKM. Trimming shortened V by 1 base and J by 5 bases, and 8 bases separated the two germline ends. The CDR3 runs to 14 residues.